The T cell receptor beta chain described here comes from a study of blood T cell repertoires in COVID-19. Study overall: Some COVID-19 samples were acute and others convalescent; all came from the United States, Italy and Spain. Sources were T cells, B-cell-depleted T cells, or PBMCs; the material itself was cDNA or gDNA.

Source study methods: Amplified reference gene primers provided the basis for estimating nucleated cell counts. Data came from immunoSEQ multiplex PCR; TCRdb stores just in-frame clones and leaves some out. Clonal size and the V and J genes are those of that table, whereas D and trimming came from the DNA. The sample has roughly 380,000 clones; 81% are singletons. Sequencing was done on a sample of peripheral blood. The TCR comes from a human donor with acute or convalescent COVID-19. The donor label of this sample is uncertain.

For the CDR3, the DNA is TGTGCCACATCGGGGGGCCCCTTGGACGGCTACACCTTC. Protein sequence: CATSGGPLDGYTF. V is TRBV19 and J is TRBJ1-2; a possible D gene is TRBD1 (6 bases). Per the germline V gene, CDR1 is LNHDA and CDR2 is SQIVND (reference sequence). The CDR3 length is 13 residues. V was pared by 10 bases and J by 8 bases, with 20 bases between.